This entry lists 24 T cell receptor beta chains sequenced from one sample in a study of radiotherapy plus CTLA-4 blockade in lung cancer (dated by TCRdb to the late 2010s). Library preparation was by the immunoSEQ multiplex PCR assay. In TCRdb, the immuneACCESS table is reduced to in-frame sequences with V and J assigned. These tables do not hold every clone; where another copy was compared, an unresolved V gene accounts for under half, and the others remain unexplained. Recorded for this sample are 62,000 or so clones; less than 80% of them occurred a single time. The top ten hold more than 8.5% of the sample. The sample consisted of peripheral blood, taken from a patient treated with radiotherapy plus ipilimumab. These receptors were collected from a human donor with non-small cell lung cancer who had a complete response to radiotherapy plus ipilimumab.

V is TRBV7-9 and J is TRBJ1-3, with D possibly being TRBD1 (6 bases). The V and J ends lost 5 bases and 0 bases respectively, with 14 bases between them. This CDR3 spans 16 amino acids. Germline V gene data show CDR1 as SEHNR and CDR2 as FQNEAQ (reference sequence). The CDR3 protein is CASSPRQVISGNTIYF. The DNA of the CDR3 is TGTGCCAGCAGCCCGCGACAGGTGATCTCTGGAAACACCATATATTTT.

This clone was detected a few times. The chain couples TRBV2 to TRBJ1-1; D gene ambiguous. Trimming cost V 7 bases and J 2 bases, with 11 bases left between them. This CDR3 region has 13 residues. Looked up from germline, CDR1 is SNHLY and CDR2 is FYNNEI. The CDR3 region is CASMMSGNTEAFF. CDR3 DNA sequence: TGTGCCAGCATGATGTCGGGAAACACTGAAGCTTTCTTT.

The rearrangement joins TRBV10-1 to TRBJ2-2; 11 nucleotides match TRBD1. V lost 6 bases and J lost 5; bases outside the gene matches: 2. CDR1 is WNHNN, CDR2 SYGVQD, per germline (reference sequence). The CDR3 runs to 14 residues. For the CDR3, the DNA is TGCGCCAGCAGGGGACAGGGGGTAACCGGGGAGCTGTTTTTT. Encoded protein: CASRGQGVTGELFF.

This chain joins TRBV18 and TRBJ1-1; no firm D call. This CDR3 region has 12 residues. Germline V gives CDR1 KGHSH, CDR2 LQKENI. Trimming shortened V by 6 bases and J by 5 bases, and 10 bases separated the two germline ends. The CDR3 region has the DNA TGTGCCAGCTCCCTGGCCCGGACTGAAGCTTTCTTT. It translates to CASSLARTEAFF. Using reference TRBV18 and TRBJ1-1 for the parts outside the CDR3, the full variable domain is NAGVMQNPRHLVRRRGQEARLRCSPMKGHSHVYWYRQLPEEGLKFMVYLQKENIIDESGMPKERFSAEFPKEGPSILRIQQVVRGDSAAYFCASSLARTEAFFGQGTRLTVV.

This sequence joins TRBV30 and TRBJ2-3; TRBD1 aligns across 7 bases. The ends lost 0 bases at V and 9 bases at J; junction bases unmatched: 12. This CDR3 region has 15 residues. Germline V gene data show CDR1 as GTSNPN and CDR2 as SVGIG (reference sequence). The CDR3 DNA is TGTGCCTGGAGTGTATCGACAGGGCAATTGGGCACGCAGTATTTT. Protein product: CAWSVSTGQLGTQYF.

This clone was counted only a few times. The chain carries TRBV27 and TRBJ1-2; 7 bases are shared with TRBD1. The CDR3 is 15 residues long. V shed 2 bases, J shed 7 bases, and the junction held 10 bases outside the gene matches. Germline V gene lookup returns CDR1 MNHEY and CDR2 SMNVEV (reference sequence). The CDR3 region has the DNA TGTGCCAGCAGTTTAGGAGTCCCAGGGGGAGGTGGCTACACCTTC. Translated: CASSLGVPGGGGYTF.

The chain links TRBV7-2 to TRBJ2-3, with D possibly matching TRBD2 (6 bases). V gave up 1 base and J gave up 0 bases, with 11 bases separating them. Germline CDR1 SGHTA, CDR2 FQGNSA. This CDR3 spans 16 amino acids. The CDR3 bases are TGTGCCAGCAGCTTAGGGGCGGGGAGGAGCACAGATACGCAGTATTTT. Translated: CASSLGAGRSTDTQYF.

Details on this clone: A junction end diverges from the germline sequence, so it may reflect a read error. At the DNA level, this CDR3 is encoded by other sequences in the same sample as well. The chain recombines TRBV7-9 with TRBJ1-2; unclear D gene. The germline gives CDR1 SEHNR, CDR2 FQNEAQ (reference sequence). This CDR3 spans 14 amino acids. For the CDR3, the DNA is TGCGCCAGCAGCCTATCCGGGCGTAACTATGGCTACACCTTC. Translation gives CASSLSGRNYGYTF.

The rearrangement uses TRBV27 and TRBJ1-1; 8 bases align to TRBD1. With V trimmed by 3 bases and J by 5 bases, 8 bases remained unmatched. Germline V lookup: CDR1 MNHEY, CDR2 SMNVEV (reference sequence). The CDR3 loop spans 15 amino acids. The CDR3 region has the DNA TGTGCCAGCAGTTTGTACGGACAGGGAAAAACTGAAGCTTTCTTT. Protein sequence: CASSLYGQGKTEAFF.

This clone has more than one count but fewer than ten. This rearrangement joins TRBV4-1 to TRBJ2-5, with no clear D. The CDR3 runs 14 residues. Looked up from germline, CDR1 is MGHRA and CDR2 is YSYEKL. The V gene lost 1 base and the J gene lost 5 bases, with 11 bases spanning the gap. CDR3 amino acids: CASSQVADGETQYF. CDR3 nucleotide sequence: TGCGCCAGCAGCCAAGTGGCCGACGGTGAGACCCAGTACTTC.

Only a few counts were recorded for this clone. The gene calls are TRBV9 and TRBJ1-4; 9 bases are shared with TRBD1. Looked up from germline, CDR1 is SGDLS and CDR2 is YYNGEE. This CDR3 has 14 residues. The J segment lost 6 bases and the V segment lost 1 base, leaving 1 base of the junction unmatched. The CDR3 DNA reads TGTGCCAGCAGCGTAAGGGACAGGGATGAAAAACTGTTTTTT. It yields the protein CASSVRDRDEKLFF.

The chain links TRBV30 to TRBJ2-2; 7 nucleotides align to TRBD1. Germline CDR1 reads GTSNPN; CDR2 reads SVGIG (reference sequence). The CDR3 sequence is 16 residues long. V lost 5 bases and J lost 0; bases outside the gene matches: 9. The CDR3 is CAWFPTGRANTGELFF. As DNA, the CDR3 is TGTGCCTGGTTCCCGACAGGGCGGGCGAACACCGGGGAGCTGTTTTTT.

This rearrangement joins TRBV15 to TRBJ2-2; D is undetermined. V shed 0 bases and J shed 5 bases, with 4 bases lying between them. Germline lookup yields CDR1 LNHNV and CDR2 YYDKDF (reference sequence). The CDR3 sequence is 13 residues long. The CDR3 sequence: CATSRDRTGELFF. The CDR3 coding sequence is TGTGCCACCAGCAGAGATCGGACCGGGGAGCTGTTTTTT.

This clone has only one observation. Here the CDR3 DNA reads TGTGCCAGCAGTGGCCAGGGTGTGAACACTGAAGCTTTCTTT. This codes for CASSGQGVNTEAFF. The chain couples TRBV2 to TRBJ1-1, with D tentatively TRBD1 (5 bases). V was clipped by 4 bases and J by 0 bases, with 9 bases between them. The germline gives CDR1 SNHLY, CDR2 FYNNEI. The CDR3 loop spans 14 amino acids. Drawing the rest from reference TRBV2 and TRBJ1-1, the complete variable domain is EPEVTQTPSHQVTQMGQEVILRCVPISNHLYFYWYRQILGQKVEFLVSFYNNEISEKSEIFDDQFSVERPDGSNFTLKIRSTKLEDSAMYFCASSGQGVNTEAFFGQGTRLTVV.

The V and J genes are TRBV9 and TRBJ1-1; no clear D gene. CDR3 length: 16 residues. Trimming removed 0 bases at V and 2 bases at J, with 14 bases between. Germline CDR1 and CDR2: SGDLS and YYNGEE. CDR3 in DNA: TGTGCCAGCAGCGTAGAATTTAACGCTTTAAACACTGAAGCTTTCTTT. It encodes CASSVEFNALNTEAFF.

V gene TRBV30 combines with J gene TRBJ2-3, with unresolved D. The CDR3 contains 12 residues. V gave up 3 bases and J gave up 1 base, with 5 bases separating them. Germline values: CDR1 GTSNPN, CDR2 SVGIG (reference sequence). DNA for the CDR3: TGTGCCTGGAGCAGAGGCACAGATACGCAGTATTTT. Translating it yields CAWSRGTDTQYF.

The chain joins TRBV7-2 to TRBJ1-4; 11 positions match TRBD1. The CDR3 has 17 residues. The junction had 9 bases not matched to a gene; V was cut back by 3 bases and J by 6 bases. Germline V lookup: CDR1 SGHTA, CDR2 FQGNSA. CDR3 protein: CASSFPGQGGLDEKLFF. The CDR3 DNA sequence: TGTGCCAGCAGCTTCCCGGGACAGGGGGGTTTGGATGAAAAACTGTTTTTT.

The rearrangement links TRBV5-8 to TRBJ2-5; the D is unclear. V gave up 4 bases and J gave up 5 bases, with 15 bases separating them. The CDR3 covers 14 residues. The germline gives CDR1 SGHTS, CDR2 YDEGEE. The CDR3 DNA reads as TGTGCCAGCAGCGTAGGACGGTTGGTGGAGACCCAGTACTTC. It specifies CASSVGRLVETQYF. Together with reference TRBV5-8 and TRBJ2-5, the CDR3 gives the full variable domain: EAGVTQSPTHLIKTRGQQATLRCSPISGHTSVYWYQQALGLGLQFLLWYDEGEERNRGNFPPRFSGRQFPNYSSELNVNALELEDSALYLCASSVGRLVETQYFGPGTRLLVL.

V is TRBV4-1 and J is TRBJ1-2; tentatively, D is TRBD1 (6 bases). CDR1 is MGHRA and CDR2 is YSYEKL in the germline V gene. Trimming removed 3 bases at V and 8 bases at J, with 7 bases between. The CDR3 has 11 amino acids. DNA of the CDR3: TGCGCCAGCAGCCACGACAGGGGCTACACCTTC. This encodes CASSHDRGYTF.

J is TRBJ1-3 and V is TRBV29-1, with 10 bases lining up with TRBD1. This CDR3 comprises 14 residues. Germline CDR1 and CDR2: SQVTM and ANQGSEA. Trimming cost V 4 bases and J 2 bases; bases outside gene matches: 2. Written as DNA, the CDR3 is TGCAGCGTTGGGGACAGGGGAGCTGGAAACACCATATATTTT. Residues: CSVGDRGAGNTIYF. Using reference TRBV29-1 and TRBJ1-3 for the parts outside the CDR3, the full variable domain is SAVISQKPSRDICQRGTSLTIQCQVDSQVTMMFWYRQQPGQSLTLIATANQGSEATYESGFVIDKFPISRPNLTFSTLTVSNMSPEDSSIYLCSVGDRGAGNTIYFGEGSWLTVV.

V and J are TRBV30 and TRBJ2-1, with TRBD2 identical over 13 bases. This CDR3 has 15 residues. The V gene end was trimmed by 2 bases and the J gene end by 8 bases; junction bases not matched to a gene: 6. CDR1 and CDR2 from the germline V gene are GTSNPN and SVGIG (reference sequence). CDR3 DNA: TGTGCCTGGAGTCTTACTAGCGGGAGGGCCGATGAGCAGTTCTTC. Protein product: CAWSLTSGRADEQFF.

The V call is TRBV28, the J call TRBJ2-6; TRBD1 matches 11 bases. The V gene end was trimmed by 11 bases and the J gene end by 0 bases; junction bases not matched to a gene: 6. CDR3 length equals 16 residues. The germline V gene has CDR1 MDHEN and CDR2 SYDVKM. The CDR3 spells CAATGTGGSGANVLTF. In DNA, the CDR3 is TGTGCCGCTACCGGGACAGGGGGCTCTGGGGCCAACGTCCTGACTTTC.

The rearrangement links TRBV28 to TRBJ2-1; D is unresolved. The CDR3 loop spans 14 amino acids. CDR1 MDHEN and CDR2 SYDVKM come from the germline V gene. The V and J ends lost 3 bases and 8 bases respectively, with 14 bases between them. CDR3 coding DNA: TGTGCCAGCAGTTTCAGAGAGTTGAGCCATGAGCAGTTCTTC. It is translated as CASSFRELSHEQFF.

The chain recombines TRBV7-9 with TRBJ2-1; the D gene is possibly TRBD1 (5 bases). The CDR3 totals 15 residues. Germline V gene lookup returns CDR1 SEHNR and CDR2 FQNEAQ (reference sequence). The germline V and J ends were trimmed by 6 bases and 6 bases, with 18 bases remaining between them. The CDR3 is CASSPKRRVRNEQFF. In DNA, the CDR3 is TGTGCCAGCAGTCCTAAACGCAGGGTCCGCAATGAGCAGTTCTTC.